A selection of T cell receptor beta chains follows, all from one sample in a study of a mutant IDH1 vaccine in newly diagnosed glioma. The repertoire was sequenced with immunoSEQ multiplex PCR; TCRdb's copy has only in-frame clones and lacks some. The sample has some 95,000 clones; about four fifths are singletons. The sample here was PBMCs, taken from a glioma patient treated with radiotherapy, temozolomide or both. Receptor source: a man aged 40-50 years with glioma. Each CDR3 is given with its conserved first and last residue. A D gene is named only where the DNA matches it firmly. Only part of the rows carry a size: once, few, many, or a class if the clone is expanded.

j_call,d_call,v_call,clone_size,cdr3_aa,cdr3_nt
TRBJ2-7,TRBD1,TRBV7-7,.,CASSPGQGSREQYF,TGTGCTAGCAGCCCCGGACAGGGGAGTAGGGAGCAGTACTTC
TRBJ2-7,TRBD2,TRBV5-1,.,CASANGGVSYEQYF,TGCGCCAGCGCGAACGGGGGGGTCTCCTACGAGCAGTACTTC
TRBJ2-2,TRBD1,TRBV18,.,CASSQGASLTGELFF,TGTGCCAGCTCACAGGGGGCTTCCCTCACCGGGGAGCTGTTTTTT
TRBJ2-7,.,TRBV2,.,CASSEGGRVYEQYF,TGTGCCAGCAGTGAAGGGGGCAGGGTCTACGAGCAGTACTTC
TRBJ1-1,.,TRBV7-9,.,CASSPGGLVDTEAFF,TGTGCCAGCAGCCCGGGGGGCCTGGTGGACACTGAAGCTTTCTTT
TRBJ1-1,TRBD1,TRBV6-5,.,CASSYEDRGPPKEAFF,TGTGCCAGCAGTTACGAGGACAGGGGGCCCCCTAAAGAAGCTTTCTTT
TRBJ2-1,TRBD2,TRBV28,.,CASSFLQAGGRSEQFF,TGTGCCAGCAGTTTCCTCCAAGCGGGAGGGAGGTCTGAGCAGTTCTTC
TRBJ2-7,.,TRBV6-5,.,CASSPRTSYEQYF,TGTGCCAGCAGTCCGAGGACCTCCTACGAGCAGTACTTC
TRBJ2-1,.,TRBV19,.,CASSTTGTSTRNEQFF,TGTGCCAGTAGTACAACCGGGACTTCAACTCGGAATGAGCAGTTCTTC
TRBJ2-4,TRBD1,TRBV28,.,CASKSQGAGAKNIQYF,TGTGCCAGCAAATCGCAGGGGGCCGGGGCCAAAAACATTCAGTACTTC
TRBJ1-5,.,TRBV19,once,CASSDLDRPAQPQHF,TGTGCCAGTAGTGACCTGGACAGACCGGCTCAGCCCCAGCATTTT
TRBJ2-5,.,TRBV5-4,once,CASSLPGLTETQYF,TGTGCCAGCAGCTTGCCGGGACTGACGGAGACCCAGTACTTC
TRBJ2-5,.,TRBV7-2,.,CASSPDTRGTQYF,TGTGCCAGCAGCCCAGACACCCGCGGGACCCAGTACTTC
TRBJ1-2,.,TRBV6-1,.,CASSEVNRASGYTF,TGTGCCAGCAGTGAAGTGAACAGGGCGAGTGGCTACACCTTC
TRBJ2-3,.,TRBV7-9,.,CASSLGQGDTQYF,TGTGCCAGCAGCTTAGGCCAGGGGGATACGCAGTATTTT
TRBJ1-1,.,TRBV15,.,CATGQIMNTEAFF,TGTGCCACCGGACAGATTATGAACACTGAAGCTTTCTTT
TRBJ1-3,.,TRBV5-6,.,CASSPRGDTIYF,TGTGCCAGCAGCCCAAGGGGGGACACCATATATTTT
TRBJ2-2,.,TRBV15,.,CATSRDRPRQNTGELFF,TGTGCCACCAGCAGAGATCGCCCGCGGCAGAACACCGGGGAGCTGTTTTTT
TRBJ2-1,.,TRBV27,few,CASSPRPPSYNEQFF,TGTGCCAGCAGTCCTAGGCCTCCTTCCTACAATGAGCAGTTCTTC
TRBJ2-1,TRBD2,TRBV19,.,CASSIHPSGGRGSYNEQFF,TGTGCCAGTAGTATTCATCCTAGCGGGGGGAGAGGGTCCTACAATGAGCAGTTCTTC
TRBJ2-5,.,TRBV9,once,CASSVSHHGSGETQYF,TGTGCCAGCAGCGTCAGTCACCATGGCAGTGGGGAGACCCAGTACTTC
TRBJ1-1,TRBD1,TRBV7-8,.,CASSIRQGAAEAFF,TGTGCCAGCAGCATAAGACAGGGGGCGGCTGAAGCTTTCTTT
TRBJ2-3,TRBD2,TRBV5-4,.,CASSLVPSGSSDTQYF,TGTGCCAGCAGCTTGGTCCCTAGCGGGAGCTCAGATACGCAGTATTTT
TRBJ2-7,TRBD1,TRBV30,.,CAWSGVLGQLSYEQYF,TGTGCCTGGAGTGGAGTTCTGGGACAGCTCTCCTACGAGCAGTACTTC
TRBJ2-3,TRBD2,TRBV5-1,.,CATGRQGQGTRASGGASTDTQYF,TGCGCCACCGGGCGGCAGGGACAGGGGACCCGTGCTAGCGGGGGGGCTTCGACAGATACGCAGTATTTT
TRBJ2-7,.,TRBV5-1,.,CASSLTSSYEQYF,TGCGCCAGCAGCTTGACTTCCTCCTACGAGCAGTACTTC
TRBJ1-2,.,TRBV6-6,.,CASSYRQGGGYTF,TGTGCCAGCAGTTACCGGCAGGGTGGCGGCTACACCTTC
TRBJ2-2,.,TRBV7-9,.,CASSLEAGELFF,TGTGCCAGCAGCTTAGAGGCCGGGGAGCTGTTTTTT
TRBJ2-7,.,TRBV19,.,CASSDRYEQYF,TGTGCCAGTAGTGACCGATACGAGCAGTACTTC
TRBJ2-3,.,TRBV18,.,CASSPPSLTDTQYF,TGTGCCAGCTCACCACCTTCTCTCACAGATACGCAGTATTTT
TRBJ2-5,TRBD1,TRBV7-2,.,CASSGDRVETQYF,TGTGCCAGCAGCGGGGACAGGGTTGAGACCCAGTACTTC
TRBJ2-1,TRBD1,TRBV7-2,once,CASSSPGQAHLGEQFF,TGTGCCAGCAGCTCTCCGGGACAGGCCCACCTAGGGGAGCAGTTCTTC
TRBJ1-1,TRBD1,TRBV19,.,CASKGRGRTEAFF,TGTGCCAGTAAAGGCAGGGGGCGAACTGAAGCTTTCTTT
TRBJ1-5,.,TRBV6-5,.,CASSYQPTQPQHF,TGTGCCAGCAGTTACCAGCCCACTCAGCCCCAGCATTTT
TRBJ2-7,TRBD1,TRBV4-3,.,CASSHGQGATYEQYF,TGCGCCAGCAGCCATGGACAGGGGGCCACCTACGAGCAGTACTTC
TRBJ2-1,.,TRBV7-9,.,CASSLSFGFGADNEQFF,TGTGCCAGCAGCTTATCTTTCGGGTTCGGAGCGGACAATGAGCAGTTCTTC
TRBJ1-1,.,TRBV5-4,.,CASSFVGPRNTEAFF,TGTGCCAGCAGCTTTGTAGGGCCTCGGAACACTGAAGCTTTCTTT
TRBJ2-3,.,TRBV4-3,.,CASSQSVPADTQYF,TGCGCCAGCAGCCAATCGGTGCCAGCAGATACGCAGTATTTT
TRBJ2-7,TRBD2,TRBV6-6,.,CASSSPTLAGYEQYF,TGTGCCAGCAGTTCCCCGACACTAGCGGGATACGAGCAGTACTTC
TRBJ2-7,.,TRBV3-2,.,CARLPEQYF,TGTGCCAGGTTGCCCGAGCAGTACTTC
TRBJ1-2,TRBD1,TRBV11-2,.,CASSFRQGRGYTF,TGTGCCAGCAGCTTCAGACAGGGGAGGGGCTACACCTTC
TRBJ1-2,.,TRBV14,.,CASSQDYIYGYTF,TGTGCCAGCAGCCAAGATTACATCTATGGCTACACCTTC
TRBJ1-4,.,TRBV4-3,.,CASSLSAAWGATNEKLFF,TGCGCCAGCAGCCTCTCGGCCGCCTGGGGTGCAACTAATGAAAAACTGTTTTTT
TRBJ2-1,.,TRBV5-1,.,CASKQGSLRDEQFF,TGCGCCAGCAAACAAGGGAGCCTAAGGGATGAGCAGTTCTTC
TRBJ2-7,.,TRBV20-1,once,CSARVLGEQYF,TGCAGTGCTAGAGTATTGGGGGAGCAGTACTTC
TRBJ2-7,TRBD1,TRBV4-2,.,CASSQDRTGSFGEQYF,TGTGCCAGCAGCCAAGACCGGACAGGGAGTTTCGGCGAGCAGTACTTC
TRBJ2-1,.,TRBV4-2,.,CASSQVGLEAYNEQFF,TGTGCCAGCAGCCAAGTTGGGCTGGAGGCCTACAATGAGCAGTTCTTC
TRBJ1-6,TRBD1,TRBV18,.,CASSPRDRNNSPLHF,TGTGCCAGCTCACCCCGGGACAGAAATAATTCACCCCTCCACTTT
TRBJ2-2,TRBD2,TRBV10-1,.,CASSAASGVGTGELFF,TGCGCCAGCAGTGCGGCTAGCGGGGTTGGCACCGGGGAGCTGTTTTTT
TRBJ2-1,TRBD2,TRBV7-2,once,CASSPGTRRSSYNEQFF,TGTGCCAGCAGCCCCGGGACTAGACGAAGCTCCTACAATGAGCAGTTCTTC
TRBJ2-7,TRBD1,TRBV5-1,.,CASSLAAAGGPYEQYF,TGCGCCAGCAGCTTGGCCGCGGCAGGGGGCCCCTACGAGCAGTACTTC
TRBJ1-2,.,TRBV10-2,.,CASSSLRVAGYTF,TGCGCCAGCAGTTCCCTAAGGGTCGCTGGCTACACCTTC
TRBJ1-2,TRBD1,TRBV29-1,.,CSVDRDRKKGYTF,TGCAGCGTCGACCGGGACAGAAAAAAGGGCTACACCTTC
TRBJ1-5,TRBD1,TRBV6-6,once,CATYTGGLQPQHF,TGTGCCACCTACACAGGGGGTCTGCAGCCCCAGCATTTT
TRBJ1-4,.,TRBV14,.,CASSQGGRTNEKLFF,TGTGCCAGCAGCCAAGGAGGCAGAACTAATGAAAAACTGTTTTTT
TRBJ2-7,.,TRBV7-2,few,CASSLDQASYEQYF,TGTGCCAGCAGCTTAGACCAGGCCTCCTACGAGCAGTACTTC
TRBJ2-5,TRBD2,TRBV10-3,.,CAISERGGETQYF,TGTGCCATCAGTGAACGGGGAGGGGAGACCCAGTACTTC